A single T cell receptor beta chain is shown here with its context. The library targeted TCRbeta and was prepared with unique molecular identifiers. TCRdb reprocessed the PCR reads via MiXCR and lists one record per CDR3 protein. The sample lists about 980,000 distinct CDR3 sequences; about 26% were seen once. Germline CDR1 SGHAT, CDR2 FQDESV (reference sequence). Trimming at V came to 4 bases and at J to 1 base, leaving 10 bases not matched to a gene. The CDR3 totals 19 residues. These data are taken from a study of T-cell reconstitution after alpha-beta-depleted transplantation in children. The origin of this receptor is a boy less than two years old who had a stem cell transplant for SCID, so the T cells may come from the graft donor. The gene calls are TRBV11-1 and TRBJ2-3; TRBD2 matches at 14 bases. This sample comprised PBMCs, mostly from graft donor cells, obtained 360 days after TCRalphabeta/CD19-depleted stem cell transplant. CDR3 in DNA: TGTGCCAGCAGCTCCCCCGGGACTAGCGGGGGACCGGGCACAGATACGCAGTATTTT. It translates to CASSSPGTSGGPGTDTQYF.